This TCR beta chain was sequenced for a study of regulatory T cells in long-lasting Graves disease. Through Arm-PCR of CDR3 regions and iRepertoire HTBI primers, TCR beta libraries were built. In TCRdb, the multiplex PCR reads were re-called with MiXCR into one record per CDR3 protein. The sample contains 400,000 to 550,000 distinct CDR3 sequences, less than 20% of which appear only once. Regarding time point: newly diagnosed GD, antithyroid drugs for less than 3 months. Making the TCR library involved RNA that had been extracted from PBMCs. Findings and limits, study-wide: Public clonotype sharing was higher in persistent than newly diagnosed patients. Favored usage of TRBV28, TRBJ1-2 and TRBJ2-5 was recorded in persistent disease. Reduced TCR diversity was observed in persistent Graves' patients versus newly diagnosed patients.

CDR1 and CDR2 (germline): SGHDN, FVKESK. The CDR3 runs to 14 residues. J was trimmed by 4 bases and V by 0 bases; bases with no gene match: 2. With regard to this clonotype: Its cognate antigen is unknown.

These same data were also listed under a study on T cells in Graves' hyperthyroidism and ophthalmopathy. That work adds: Ophthalmopathy could be told apart from stable hyperthyroidism with a 13 V-J model.

The TCR originated in a woman in her late teens or twenties with Graves disease. This chain uses TRBV14 with TRBJ1-1; the match to TRBD1 covers 7 bases. The source was peripheral blood mononuclear cells (PBMCs), collected at new diagnosis, from a patient treated with antithyroid drugs. The CDR3 bases are TGTGCCAGCAGCCAAGACAGGGGGATCACTGAAGCTTTCTTT. Its translation is CASSQDRGITEAFF.